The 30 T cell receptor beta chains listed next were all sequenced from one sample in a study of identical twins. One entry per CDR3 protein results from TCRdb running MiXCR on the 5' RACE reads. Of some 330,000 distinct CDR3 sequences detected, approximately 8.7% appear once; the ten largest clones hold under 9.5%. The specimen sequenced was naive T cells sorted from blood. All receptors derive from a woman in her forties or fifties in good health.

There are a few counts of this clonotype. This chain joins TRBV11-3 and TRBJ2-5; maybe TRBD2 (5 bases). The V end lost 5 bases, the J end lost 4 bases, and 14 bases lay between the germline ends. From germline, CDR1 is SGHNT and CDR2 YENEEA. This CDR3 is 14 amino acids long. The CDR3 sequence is CASSHRGSTETQYF. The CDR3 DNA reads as TGTGCCAGCAGCCACCGAGGGTCAACAGAGACCCAGTACTTC.

CDR3 region: CATSERQDTGELFF. The CDR3 bases are TGTGCCACCAGTGAGAGACAAGACACCGGGGAGCTGTTTTTT. The chain recombines TRBV24-1 with TRBJ2-2; no reliable D call. The germline V gene has CDR1 KGHDR and CDR2 SFDVKD. This CDR3 has 14 amino acids. Trimming cost V 4 bases and J 3 bases, with 8 bases left between them.

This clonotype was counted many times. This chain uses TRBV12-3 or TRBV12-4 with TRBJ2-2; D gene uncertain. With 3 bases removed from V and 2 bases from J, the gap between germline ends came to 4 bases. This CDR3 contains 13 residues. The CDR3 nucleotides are TGTGCCAGCAGTTTCGGCAACACCGGGGAGCTGTTTTTT. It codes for CASSFGNTGELFF.

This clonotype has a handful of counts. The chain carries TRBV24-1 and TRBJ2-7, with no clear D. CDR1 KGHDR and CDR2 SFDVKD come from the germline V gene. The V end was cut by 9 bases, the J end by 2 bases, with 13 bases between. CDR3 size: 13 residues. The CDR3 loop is CATEAGGTYEQYF. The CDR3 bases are TGTGCCACCGAAGCCGGCGGAACCTACGAGCAGTACTTC.

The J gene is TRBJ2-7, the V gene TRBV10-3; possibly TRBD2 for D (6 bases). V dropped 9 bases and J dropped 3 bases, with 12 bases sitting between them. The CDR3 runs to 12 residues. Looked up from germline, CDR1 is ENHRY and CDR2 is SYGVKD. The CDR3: CAMGTGGYEQYV. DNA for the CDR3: TGTGCCATGGGGACTGGAGGCTACGAGCAGTACGTC.

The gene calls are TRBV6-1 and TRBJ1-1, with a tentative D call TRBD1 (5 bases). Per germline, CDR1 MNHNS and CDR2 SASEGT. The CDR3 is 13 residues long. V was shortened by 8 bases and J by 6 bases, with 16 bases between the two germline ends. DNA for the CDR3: TGTGCCAGCTCCGGGCGGGGGGAAGCTGAAGCTTTCTTT. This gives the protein CASSGRGEAEAFF.

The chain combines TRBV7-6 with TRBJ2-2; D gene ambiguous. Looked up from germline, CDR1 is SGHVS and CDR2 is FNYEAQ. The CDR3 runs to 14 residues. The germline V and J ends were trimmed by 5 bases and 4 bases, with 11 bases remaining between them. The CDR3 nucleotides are TGTGCCAGCAGCCCACGGACCACCACCGGGGAGCTGTTTTTT. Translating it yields CASSPRTTTGELFF. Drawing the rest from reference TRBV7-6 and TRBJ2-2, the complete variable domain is GAGVSQSPRYKVTKRGQDVALRCDPISGHVSLYWYRQALGQGPEFLTYFNYEAQQDKSGLPNDRFSAERPEGSISTLTIQRTEQRDSAMYRCASSPRTTTGELFFGEGSRLTVL.

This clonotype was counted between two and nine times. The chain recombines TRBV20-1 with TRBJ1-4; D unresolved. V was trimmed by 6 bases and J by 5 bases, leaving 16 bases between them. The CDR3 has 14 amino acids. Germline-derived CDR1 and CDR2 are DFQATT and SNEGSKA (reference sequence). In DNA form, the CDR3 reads TGCAGTGCAAGGCCCGACGCGGGGAATGAAAAACTGTTTTTT. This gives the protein CSARPDAGNEKLFF.

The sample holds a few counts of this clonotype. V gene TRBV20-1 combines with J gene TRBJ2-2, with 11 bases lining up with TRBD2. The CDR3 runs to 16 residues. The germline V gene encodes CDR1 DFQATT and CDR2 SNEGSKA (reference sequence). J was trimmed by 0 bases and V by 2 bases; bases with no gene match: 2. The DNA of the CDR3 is TGCAGTGCTAGAAGACTAGCGGGGACGAACACCGGGGAGCTGTTTTTT. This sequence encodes CSARRLAGTNTGELFF.

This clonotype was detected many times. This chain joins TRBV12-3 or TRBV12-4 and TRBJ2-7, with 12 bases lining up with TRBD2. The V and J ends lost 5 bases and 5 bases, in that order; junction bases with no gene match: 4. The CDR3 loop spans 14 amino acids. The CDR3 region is CASSAWTSGNEQYV. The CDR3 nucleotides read TGTGCCAGCAGTGCCTGGACTAGCGGGAACGAGCAGTACGTC.

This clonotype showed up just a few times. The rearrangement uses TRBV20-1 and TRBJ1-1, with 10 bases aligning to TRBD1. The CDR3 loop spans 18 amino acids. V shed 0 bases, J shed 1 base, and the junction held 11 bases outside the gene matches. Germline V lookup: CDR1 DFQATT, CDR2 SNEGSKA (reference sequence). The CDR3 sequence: CSARDLWGGTGANTEAFF. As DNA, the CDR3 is TGCAGTGCTAGAGATTTATGGGGAGGGACAGGGGCGAACACTGAAGCTTTCTTT.

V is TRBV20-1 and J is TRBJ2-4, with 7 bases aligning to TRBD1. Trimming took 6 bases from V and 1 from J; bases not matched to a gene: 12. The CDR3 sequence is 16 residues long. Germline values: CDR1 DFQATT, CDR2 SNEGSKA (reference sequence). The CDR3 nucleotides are TGCAGTGCGCCATACCTGACAGGGAAGGCCAAAAACATTCAGTACTTC. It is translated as CSAPYLTGKAKNIQYF.

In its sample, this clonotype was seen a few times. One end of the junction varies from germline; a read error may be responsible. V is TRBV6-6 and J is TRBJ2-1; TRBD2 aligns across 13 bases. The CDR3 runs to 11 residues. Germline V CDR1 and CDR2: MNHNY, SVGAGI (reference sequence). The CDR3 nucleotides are TGTGCCAGCAGTCTTGGGACTAGCGGGATCTTC. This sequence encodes CASSLGTSGIF.

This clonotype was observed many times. DNA of the CDR3: TGTGCCACCAGGGCCAGGGGTAAATGGGAGTCCTACGAGCAGTACGTC. Translation: CATRARGKWESYEQYV. The chain carries TRBV24-1 and TRBJ2-7; D might be TRBD1 (6 bases). In germline, CDR1 is KGHDR, CDR2 SFDVKD. The CDR3 is 16 amino acids. The germline V and J ends were trimmed by 7 bases and 1 base, with 19 bases remaining between them.

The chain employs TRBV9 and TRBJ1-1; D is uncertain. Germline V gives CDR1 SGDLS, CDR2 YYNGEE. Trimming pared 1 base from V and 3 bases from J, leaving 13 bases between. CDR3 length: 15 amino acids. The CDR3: CASSVMGMVDTEAFF. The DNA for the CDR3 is TGTGCCAGCAGCGTAATGGGCATGGTGGACACTGAAGCTTTCTTT.

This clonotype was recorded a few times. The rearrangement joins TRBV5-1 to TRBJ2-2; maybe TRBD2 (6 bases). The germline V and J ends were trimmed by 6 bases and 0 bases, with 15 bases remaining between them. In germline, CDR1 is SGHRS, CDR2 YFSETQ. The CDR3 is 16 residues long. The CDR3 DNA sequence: TGCGCCAGCACTCGACAGTCGGGGGCGAACACCGGGGAGCTGTTTTTT. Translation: CASTRQSGANTGELFF.

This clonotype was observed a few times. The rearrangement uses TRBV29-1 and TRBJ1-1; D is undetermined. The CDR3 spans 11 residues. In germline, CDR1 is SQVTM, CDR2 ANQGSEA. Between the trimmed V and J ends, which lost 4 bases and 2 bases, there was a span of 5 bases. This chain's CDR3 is CSVVINTEAFF. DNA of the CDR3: TGCAGCGTTGTGATCAACACTGAAGCTTTCTTT. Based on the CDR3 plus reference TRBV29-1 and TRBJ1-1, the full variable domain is SAVISQKPSRDICQRGTSLTIQCQVDSQVTMMFWYRQQPGQSLTLIATANQGSEATYESGFVIDKFPISRPNLTFSTLTVSNMSPEDSSIYLCSVVINTEAFFGQGTRLTVV.

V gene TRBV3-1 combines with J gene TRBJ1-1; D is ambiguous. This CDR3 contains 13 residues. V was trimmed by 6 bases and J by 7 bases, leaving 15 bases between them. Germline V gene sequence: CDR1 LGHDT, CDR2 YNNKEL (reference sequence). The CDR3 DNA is TGTGCCAGCAGTCGTGCAGGAGCGATTGAAGCTTTCTTT. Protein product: CASSRAGAIEAFF.

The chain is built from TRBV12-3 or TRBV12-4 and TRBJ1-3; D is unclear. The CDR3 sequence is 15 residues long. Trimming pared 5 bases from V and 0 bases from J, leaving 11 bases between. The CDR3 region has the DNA TGTGCCAGCAGTAACGGACTAAACTCTGGAAACACCATATATTTT. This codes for CASSNGLNSGNTIYF.

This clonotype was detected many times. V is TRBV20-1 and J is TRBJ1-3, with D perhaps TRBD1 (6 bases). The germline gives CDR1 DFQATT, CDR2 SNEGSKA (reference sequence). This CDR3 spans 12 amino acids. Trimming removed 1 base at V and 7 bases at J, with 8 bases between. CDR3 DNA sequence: TGCAGTGCTAGAGGTCAGGGGAACACCATATATTTT. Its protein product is CSARGQGNTIYF.

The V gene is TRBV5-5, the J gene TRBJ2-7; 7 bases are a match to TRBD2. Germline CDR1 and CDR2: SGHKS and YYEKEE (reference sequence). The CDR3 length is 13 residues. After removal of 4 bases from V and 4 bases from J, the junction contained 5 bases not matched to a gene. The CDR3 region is CASSREVGYEQYV. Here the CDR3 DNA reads TGTGCCAGCAGCCGGGAGGTGGGTTACGAGCAGTACGTC.

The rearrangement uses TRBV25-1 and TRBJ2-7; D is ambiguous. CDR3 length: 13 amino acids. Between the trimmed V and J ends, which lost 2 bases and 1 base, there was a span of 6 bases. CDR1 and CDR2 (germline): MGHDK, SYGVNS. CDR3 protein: CASSEGISYEQYF. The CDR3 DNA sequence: TGTGCCAGCAGTGAAGGCATTTCCTACGAGCAGTACTTC.

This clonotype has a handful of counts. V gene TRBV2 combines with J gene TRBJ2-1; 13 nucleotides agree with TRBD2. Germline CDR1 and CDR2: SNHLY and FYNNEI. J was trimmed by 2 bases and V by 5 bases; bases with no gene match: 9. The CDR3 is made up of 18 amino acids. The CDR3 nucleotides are TGTGCCAGCAGTTTACTAGCGGGAGGGGTTTCCCCCTACAATGAGCAGTTCTTC. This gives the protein CASSLLAGGVSPYNEQFF.

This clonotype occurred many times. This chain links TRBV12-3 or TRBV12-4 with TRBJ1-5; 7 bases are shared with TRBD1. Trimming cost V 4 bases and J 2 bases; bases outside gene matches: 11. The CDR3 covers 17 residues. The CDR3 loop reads CASSSILDRAGNQPQHF. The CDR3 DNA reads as TGTGCCAGCAGTTCTATACTAGACAGGGCGGGCAATCAGCCCCAGCATTTT.

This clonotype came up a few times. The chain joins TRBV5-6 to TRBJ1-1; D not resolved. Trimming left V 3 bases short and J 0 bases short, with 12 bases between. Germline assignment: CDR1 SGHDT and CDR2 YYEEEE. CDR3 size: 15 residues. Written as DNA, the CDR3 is TGTGCCAGCAGCTCGAAAGGGCGATTGAACACTGAAGCTTTCTTT. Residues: CASSSKGRLNTEAFF.

The CDR3 region is CASSLIWAEEALPVKNIQYF. The CDR3 coding sequence is TGTGCCAGCAGCTTGATATGGGCTGAGGAGGCTCTCCCTGTCAAAAACATTCAGTACTTC. The rearrangement links TRBV5-6 to TRBJ2-4; tentative D call: TRBD2 (5 bases). Germline CDR1 reads SGHDT; CDR2 reads YYEEEE. Trimming stripped 1 base from V and 3 bases from J, with 26 bases between. This CDR3 is built from 20 residues.

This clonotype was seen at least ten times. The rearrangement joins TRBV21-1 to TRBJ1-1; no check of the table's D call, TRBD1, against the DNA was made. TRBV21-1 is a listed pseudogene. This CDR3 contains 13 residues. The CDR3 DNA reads TGTGCCAGCCCTAAGAACACACAGGGGGAAGCTTTCTTT. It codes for CASPKNTQGEAFF.

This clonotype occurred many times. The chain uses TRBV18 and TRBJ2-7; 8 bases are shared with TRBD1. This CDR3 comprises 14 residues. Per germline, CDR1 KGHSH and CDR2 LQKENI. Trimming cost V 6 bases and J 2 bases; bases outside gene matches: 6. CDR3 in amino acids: CASSPGQEPYEQYF. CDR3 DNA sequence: TGTGCCAGCTCGCCGGGACAGGAACCCTACGAGCAGTACTTC.

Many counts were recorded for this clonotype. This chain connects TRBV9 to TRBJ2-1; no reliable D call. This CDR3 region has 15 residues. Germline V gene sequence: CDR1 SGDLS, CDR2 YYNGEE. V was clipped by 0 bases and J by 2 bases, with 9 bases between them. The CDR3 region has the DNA TGTGCCAGCAGCGTAGAGGGCGGCCCCTACAATGAGCAGTTCTTC. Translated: CASSVEGGPYNEQFF.

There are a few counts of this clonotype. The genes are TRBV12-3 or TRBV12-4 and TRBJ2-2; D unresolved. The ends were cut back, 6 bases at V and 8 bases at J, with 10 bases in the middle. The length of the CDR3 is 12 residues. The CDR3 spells CASSPFGGELFF. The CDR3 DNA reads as TGTGCCAGCAGCCCATTTGGAGGGGAGCTGTTTTTT.